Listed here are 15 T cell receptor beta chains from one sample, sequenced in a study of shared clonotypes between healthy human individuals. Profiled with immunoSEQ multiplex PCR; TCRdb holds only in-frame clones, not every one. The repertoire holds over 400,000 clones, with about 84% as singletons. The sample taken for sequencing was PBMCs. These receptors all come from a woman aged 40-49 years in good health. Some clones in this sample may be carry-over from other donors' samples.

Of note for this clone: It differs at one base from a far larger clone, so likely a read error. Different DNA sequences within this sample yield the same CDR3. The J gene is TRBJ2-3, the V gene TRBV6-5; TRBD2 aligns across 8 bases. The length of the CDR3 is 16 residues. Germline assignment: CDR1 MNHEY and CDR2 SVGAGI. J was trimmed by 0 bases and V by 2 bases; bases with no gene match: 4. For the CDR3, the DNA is TGTGCCAGCAGTTACACTCCTAGCGGGAGCACAGATACGCAGTATTTT. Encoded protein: CASSYTPSGSTDTQYF.

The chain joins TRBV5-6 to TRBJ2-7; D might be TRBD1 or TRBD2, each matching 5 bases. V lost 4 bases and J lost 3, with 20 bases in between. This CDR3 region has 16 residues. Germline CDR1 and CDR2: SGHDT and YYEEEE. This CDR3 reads CASSGTLKGRVYEQYF. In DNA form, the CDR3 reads TGTGCCAGCAGCGGGACCCTGAAGGGAAGGGTCTACGAGCAGTACTTC. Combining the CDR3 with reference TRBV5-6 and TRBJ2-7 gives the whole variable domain DAGVTQSPTHLIKTRGQQVTLRCSPKSGHDTVSWYQQALGQGPQFIFQYYEEEERQRGNFPDRFSGHQFPNYSSELNVNALLLGDSALYLCASSGTLKGRVYEQYFGPGTRLTVT.

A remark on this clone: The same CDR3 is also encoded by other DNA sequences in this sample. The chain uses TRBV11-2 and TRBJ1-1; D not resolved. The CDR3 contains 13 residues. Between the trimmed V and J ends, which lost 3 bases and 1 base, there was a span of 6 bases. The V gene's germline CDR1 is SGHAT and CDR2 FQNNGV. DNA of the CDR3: TGTGCCAGCAGCTTGTCCCAGAACACTGAAGCTTTCTTT. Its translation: CASSLSQNTEAFF.

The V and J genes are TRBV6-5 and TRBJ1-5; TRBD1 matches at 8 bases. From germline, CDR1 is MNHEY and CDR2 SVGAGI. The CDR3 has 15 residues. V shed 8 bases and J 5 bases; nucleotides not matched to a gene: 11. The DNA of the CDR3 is TGTGCCAGCGCCCTCGGCAACAGGGGGGATCAGCCCCAGCATTTT. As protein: CASALGNRGDQPQHF.

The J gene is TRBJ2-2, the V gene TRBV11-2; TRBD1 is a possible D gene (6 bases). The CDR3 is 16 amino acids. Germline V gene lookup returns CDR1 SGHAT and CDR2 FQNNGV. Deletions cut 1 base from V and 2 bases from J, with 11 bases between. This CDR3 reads CASSLVIRGNTGELFF. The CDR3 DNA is TGTGCCAGCAGCTTAGTAATCAGGGGCAACACCGGGGAGCTGTTTTTT.

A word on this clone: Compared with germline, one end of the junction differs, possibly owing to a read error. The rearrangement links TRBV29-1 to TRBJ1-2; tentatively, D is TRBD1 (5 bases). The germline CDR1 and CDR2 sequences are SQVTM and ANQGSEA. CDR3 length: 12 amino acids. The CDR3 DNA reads TGCAGCTCTACGGACGGGGACTATGGGTACACCTTC. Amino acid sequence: CSSTDGDYGYTF.

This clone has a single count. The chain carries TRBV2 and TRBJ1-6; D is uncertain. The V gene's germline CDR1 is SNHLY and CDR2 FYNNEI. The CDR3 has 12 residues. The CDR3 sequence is CAGSAEASPLHF. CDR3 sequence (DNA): TGTGCAGGCAGTGCGGAAGCTTCACCCCTCCACTTT. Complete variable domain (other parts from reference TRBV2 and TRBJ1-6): EPEVTQTPSHQVTQMGQEVILRCVPISNHLYFYWYRQILGQKVEFLVSFYNNEISEKSEIFDDQFSVERPDGSNFTLKIRSTKLEDSAMYFCAGSAEASPLHFGNGTRLTVT.

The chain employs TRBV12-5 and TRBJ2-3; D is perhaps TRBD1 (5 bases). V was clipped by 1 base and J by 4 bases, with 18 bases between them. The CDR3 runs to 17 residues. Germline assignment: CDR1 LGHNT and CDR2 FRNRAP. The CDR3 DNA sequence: TGTGCTAGTGGTTTGGCCAGACAAAGGCAGGGTGCAGATACGCAGTATTTT. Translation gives CASGLARQRQGADTQYF.

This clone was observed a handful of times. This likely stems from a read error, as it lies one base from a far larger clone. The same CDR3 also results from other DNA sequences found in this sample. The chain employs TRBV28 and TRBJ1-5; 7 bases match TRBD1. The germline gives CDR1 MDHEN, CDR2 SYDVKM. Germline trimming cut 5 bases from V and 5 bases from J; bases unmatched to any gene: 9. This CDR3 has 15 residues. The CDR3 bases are TGTGCCAGCAGTCGGGTCGACAGGGACCATCAGCCCCAGCATTTT. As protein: CASSRVDRDHQPQHF.

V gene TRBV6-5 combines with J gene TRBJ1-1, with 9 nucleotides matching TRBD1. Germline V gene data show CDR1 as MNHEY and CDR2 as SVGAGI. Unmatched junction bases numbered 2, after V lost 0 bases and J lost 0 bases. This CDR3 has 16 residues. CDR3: CASSYSTGGMNTEAFF. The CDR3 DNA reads TGTGCCAGCAGTTACTCGACAGGGGGAATGAACACTGAAGCTTTCTTT.

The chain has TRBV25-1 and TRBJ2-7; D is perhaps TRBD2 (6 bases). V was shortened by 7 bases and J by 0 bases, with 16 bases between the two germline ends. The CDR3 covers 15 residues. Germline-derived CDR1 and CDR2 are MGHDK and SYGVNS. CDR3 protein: CASTPGDGSSYEQYF. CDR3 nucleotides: TGTGCCAGCACCCCGGGGGACGGGAGCTCCTACGAGCAGTACTTC.

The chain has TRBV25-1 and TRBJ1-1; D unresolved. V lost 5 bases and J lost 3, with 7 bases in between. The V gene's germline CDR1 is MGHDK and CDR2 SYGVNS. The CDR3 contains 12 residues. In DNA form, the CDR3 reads TGTGCCAGCAGTTTGGATTACACTGAAGCTTTCTTT. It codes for CASSLDYTEAFF.

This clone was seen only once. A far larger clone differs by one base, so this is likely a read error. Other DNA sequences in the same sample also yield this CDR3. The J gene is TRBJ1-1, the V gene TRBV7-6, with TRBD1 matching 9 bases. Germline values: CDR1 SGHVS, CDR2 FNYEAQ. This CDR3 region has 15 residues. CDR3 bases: TGTGCCAGCAGCTCAAGACAGGGGGAGGACACAGAAGCTTTCTTT. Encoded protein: CASSSRQGEDTEAFF.

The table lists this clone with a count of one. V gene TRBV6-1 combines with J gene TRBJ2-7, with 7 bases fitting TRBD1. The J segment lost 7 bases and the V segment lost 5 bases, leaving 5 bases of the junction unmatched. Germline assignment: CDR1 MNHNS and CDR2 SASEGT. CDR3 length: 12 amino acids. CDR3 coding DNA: TGTGCCAGCAGTACAGGGGTTGGAGAGCAGTACTTC. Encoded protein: CASSTGVGEQYF.

The CDR3 loop reads CASRLAGVTDTQYF. CDR3 nucleotides: TGTGCCAGCCGGTTGGCAGGGGTCACAGATACGCAGTATTTT. The chain recombines TRBV28 with TRBJ2-3; tentative D call: TRBD1 (6 bases). CDR1 and CDR2 from the germline V gene are MDHEN and SYDVKM. Between the trimmed V and J ends, which lost 8 bases and 2 bases, there was a span of 14 bases. CDR3 length: 14 residues.